This TCR beta chain was sequenced for a study of T-cell reconstitution after alpha-beta-depleted transplantation in children. V was clipped by 3 bases and J by 10 bases; unmatched bases: 5. The CDR3 runs 13 residues. Looked up from germline, CDR1 is SGDLS and CDR2 is YYNGEE. During its preparation, the TCRbeta library received unique molecular identifiers. Via MiXCR, TCRdb re-called the PCR reads, giving one row per CDR3 protein. The repertoire holds a few hundred thousand distinct CDR3 sequences, with 15% to 20% as singletons. This clonotype was sampled from a human donor who donated a stem cell graft to a child with acute lymphoblastic leukemia. The chain links TRBV9 to TRBJ2-1, with 9 nucleotides matching TRBD2. Sequenced here: PBMCs from the stem cell graft donor, sampled from the stem cell graft. The CDR3 region has the DNA TGTGCCAGCAGCGACCCTCTAGCGGGGGAGCAGTTCTTC. Encoded protein: CASSDPLAGEQFF.